One T cell receptor beta chain is described in this entry. These data originate in a study of T cell responses to AZD1222 COVID-19 vaccine. This table comes from immunoSEQ multiplex PCR, and its TCRdb copy is limited to in-frame clones, with some not included. Of some 81,000 clones detected, just over 90% appear once; the ten largest clones hold around 10%. Sample: peripheral blood, taken 28 days after the second AZD1222 dose. The source of this sequence is an adult who received the AZD1222 COVID-19 vaccine.

The CDR3 bases are TGTGCCTGGAGTATAGGGGCTGACCAGCCCCAGCATTTT. This codes for CAWSIGADQPQHF. V usage is TRBV30 and J usage is TRBJ1-5; possible D gene TRBD1, 5 bases. Germline values: CDR1 GTSNPN, CDR2 SVGIG (reference sequence). V gave up 2 bases and J gave up 7 bases, with 12 bases separating them. The CDR3 loop spans 13 amino acids. The full variable domain, in which reference TRBV30 and TRBJ1-5 provide the parts outside the CDR3, is SQTIHQWPATLVQPVGSPLSLECTVEGTSNPNLYWYRQAAGRGLQLLFYSVGIGQISSEVPQNLSASRPQDRQFILSSKKLLLSDSGFYLCAWSIGADQPQHFGDGTRLSIL.